The subject of this entry is one T cell receptor beta chain. No cognate antigen has been identified for it. No quality values exist for individual bases; no much larger clone is one base distant. The data belong to a study of blood T cell repertoires in COVID-19 (dated by TCRdb to the early 2020s). Regarding the research as a whole: Samples covering the acute and convalescent phases of COVID-19 were provided by collaborators in the United States, Italy and Spain. The material from the prospective study consisted of cDNA or gDNA derived from T cells, B-cell-depleted T cells, or PBMCs. Deeply sampled blood TCRbeta repertoires from subjects exposed to, actively infected with, or recovered from COVID-19 were included in the dataset. A de-identified subject ID, COVID-19 status, age in years and sex were almost always included in the sample metadata. Where available, HLA class I and class II types were obtained from metadata supplied by the sample provider rather than from assay-based typing. The repertoires were released in a freely available public database intended as a resource for research on the immune response to SARS-CoV-2. Samples were obtained from the ongoing ImmuneRACE study (first 160 participants) and from over 1,000 subjects provided by 6 global collaborators. Broad study findings and their caveats: How much clinical and demographic metadata was included differed by source and by participant, and the metadata was provided uncurated.

TCRbeta CDR3 regions were amplified from genomic DNA using the immunoSEQ Assay, a bias-controlled multiplex PCR. Per the authors' processing: Within the assay, amplification of reference gene primers was used to estimate how many nucleated cells each sample contained. To quantify the absolute abundance of each unique TCRbeta CDR3 rearrangement, sequence reads were collapsed and filtered. Productive Simpson clonality was computed per sample as the square root of Simpson's diversity index over productive rearrangements. As stored in TCRdb, this immuneACCESS dataset retains in-frame rearrangements with V and J assigned. A fraction of the clones does not appear; measured against another copy, unresolved V genes explain less than half of the discrepancy, and the remainder lacks a known reason. The V and J calls and clone size come from that table; D and trimming were worked out from the DNA. The sample has about 220,000 clones on record, about 88% of them singletons. Under 2.5% of the sample lies in the top ten.

V has 2 bases trimmed and J has 8 bases trimmed; junction bases matching no gene number 5. Reading from cysteine to phenylalanine, the CDR3 counts 13 amino acids. Of the read, only the CDR3 DNA is kept; its 39 bases are in frame from base 1. CDR1 GTSNPN and CDR2 SVGIG were looked up in the germline V gene (reference sequence). Whole blood was collected in K2EDTA tubes by collaborating institutions according to the institutions' own protocols. Collaborator samples were shipped for TCRbeta analysis as frozen whole blood, isolated PBMCs, or DNA extracted from either sample type. The chain employs TRBV30 and TRBJ2-1, and TRBD1 aligns with 8 junction nucleotides. The source of this sequence is a man aged 35 to 55 with active or convalescent COVID-19. The sample comprised peripheral blood. The CDR3 protein sequence reads: CAWSSTGAHEQFF. Here is the DNA: TGTGCCTGGAGTTCGACAGGGGCCCATGAGCAGTTCTTC. Outside the CDR3, residues come from the reference TRBV30 and TRBJ2-1 proteins, so the full variable domain is: SQTIHQWPATLVQPVGSPLSLECTVEGTSNPNLYWYRQAAGRGLQLLFYSVGIGQISSEVPQNLSASRPQDRQFILSSKKLLLSDSGFYLCAWSSTGAHEQFFGPGTRLTVL.